A selection of T cell receptor beta chains follows, all from one sample in a study of cytotoxic CD8 clonotypes in ibrutinib-treated CLL. Repertoires were generated with immunoSEQ multiplex PCR, while TCRdb's copy carries only in-frame clones and drops some. The sample gives 85,000 or so clones, about 85% of which show up once; roughly 5% is in the top ten. Sequenced material: PBMCs, taken after 12 months of ibrutinib treatment. These receptor sequences come from a human donor with chronic lymphocytic leukemia. CDR3s include the opening cysteine and the closing phenylalanine or tryptophan. The D gene is left open where the match is weak. Where a row states a size, it is once, few, many or the class of an expanded clone; other rows omit it.

CDR3nt: TGTGCCAGCAGCTTAACGGCAGGCATGAACACTGAAGCTTTCTTT
CDR3aa: CASSLTAGMNTEAFF
v_gene: TRBV7-3
j_gene: TRBJ1-1
d_gene: NA
abundance: NA

CDR3nt: TGTGCCAGCAGCTTAGTGGAGGAGGCTGGCTACACCTTC
CDR3aa: CASSLVEEAGYTF
v_gene: TRBV11-2
j_gene: TRBJ1-2
d_gene: NA
abundance: NA

CDR3nt: TGTGCCAGCAGTACCGCCGGGACTAGCGGCTACGAGCAGTACTTC
CDR3aa: CASSTAGTSGYEQYF
v_gene: TRBV28
j_gene: TRBJ2-7
d_gene: TRBD2
abundance: NA

CDR3nt: TGTGCCAGCAGTCCTCTGGGGGTCAGGGAGACCCAGTACTTC
CDR3aa: CASSPLGVRETQYF
v_gene: TRBV28
j_gene: TRBJ2-5
d_gene: NA
abundance: NA

CDR3nt: TGTGCCAGCAGCCCACCGGGCCATTATCAGTTCTTC
CDR3aa: CASSPPGHYQFF
v_gene: TRBV7-2
j_gene: TRBJ2-1
d_gene: NA
abundance: NA

CDR3nt: TGTGCCAGCAGCGTCCAAGGCTCTGGGGCCAACGTCCTGACTTTC
CDR3aa: CASSVQGSGANVLTF
v_gene: TRBV9
j_gene: TRBJ2-6
d_gene: NA
abundance: NA

CDR3nt: TGTGCCAGCCGAGGTGGGGAAAAACTGTTTTTT
CDR3aa: CASRGGEKLFF
v_gene: TRBV27
j_gene: TRBJ1-4
d_gene: NA
abundance: NA

CDR3nt: TGTGCCAGTACCCTTGGAGGGCCCACAGATACGCAGTATTTT
CDR3aa: CASTLGGPTDTQYF
v_gene: TRBV19
j_gene: TRBJ2-3
d_gene: NA
abundance: NA

CDR3nt: TGCGCCAGCAGCCGATCACAGGGGGCTCCCTCTAATTCACCCCTCCACTTT
CDR3aa: CASSRSQGAPSNSPLHF
v_gene: TRBV5-1
j_gene: TRBJ1-6
d_gene: TRBD1
abundance: NA

CDR3nt: TGCGCCAGCAGCCAAGATCTGGCGGGAGTACTGAACACCGGGGAGCTGTTTTTT
CDR3aa: CASSQDLAGVLNTGELFF
v_gene: TRBV4-3
j_gene: TRBJ2-2
d_gene: TRBD2
abundance: NA

CDR3nt: TGTGCCAGCAGCCTCGGACAGCCAGTTGAAAAACTGTTTTTT
CDR3aa: CASSLGQPVEKLFF
v_gene: TRBV13
j_gene: TRBJ1-4
d_gene: NA
abundance: NA

CDR3nt: TGTGCCAGCAGTTTATCCCCCGATAGCAATCAGCCCCAGCATTTT
CDR3aa: CASSLSPDSNQPQHF
v_gene: TRBV27
j_gene: TRBJ1-5
d_gene: NA
abundance: NA

CDR3nt: TGTGCCAGCAGGATACCGGGACAGAGTTTCTATGGCTACACCTTC
CDR3aa: CASRIPGQSFYGYTF
v_gene: TRBV28
j_gene: TRBJ1-2
d_gene: TRBD1
abundance: NA

CDR3nt: TGTGCCAGCAGCCCGGGGACTAGGTACGAGCAGTACTTC
CDR3aa: CASSPGTRYEQYF
v_gene: TRBV11-2
j_gene: TRBJ2-7
d_gene: TRBD2
abundance: NA

CDR3nt: TGTGCCAGTAGTATCCCCGCAGATACGCAGTATTTT
CDR3aa: CASSIPADTQYF
v_gene: TRBV19
j_gene: TRBJ2-3
d_gene: NA
abundance: NA

CDR3nt: TGTGCCAGCAGTTTATACGGGACAGGGGGGTTCAATGAGCAGTTCTTC
CDR3aa: CASSLYGTGGFNEQFF
v_gene: TRBV27
j_gene: TRBJ2-1
d_gene: TRBD1
abundance: NA

CDR3nt: TGTGCCAGCAGCATCCAACCTCAGGGAACCGGGGAGCTGTTTTTT
CDR3aa: CASSIQPQGTGELFF
v_gene: TRBV7-3
j_gene: TRBJ2-2
d_gene: NA
abundance: few

CDR3nt: TGCAGCGTTGAAGAAGCTACAGGGGGCAATGAGCAGTTCTTC
CDR3aa: CSVEEATGGNEQFF
v_gene: TRBV29-1
j_gene: TRBJ2-1
d_gene: TRBD1
abundance: NA

CDR3nt: TGTGCCAGCAGCAGAACCGGGACGGGAAGGGGTTCTGGGGCCAACGTCCTGACTTTC
CDR3aa: CASSRTGTGRGSGANVLTF
v_gene: TRBV9
j_gene: TRBJ2-6
d_gene: NA
abundance: NA

CDR3nt: TGTGCCAGCAGCTTAGGGCAGGGACAGGGGCCACCCCCCTACGAGCAGTACTTC
CDR3aa: CASSLGQGQGPPPYEQYF
v_gene: TRBV7-2
j_gene: TRBJ2-7
d_gene: TRBD1
abundance: NA

CDR3nt: TGTGCCAGCATGGGGACAGGCTACTCCTACGAGCAGTACTTC
CDR3aa: CASMGTGYSYEQYF
v_gene: TRBV6-5
j_gene: TRBJ2-7
d_gene: TRBD1
abundance: NA

CDR3nt: TGTGCCAGTAGTATGGGGCTAGCGATCGCCGGGGAGCTGTTTTTT
CDR3aa: CASSMGLAIAGELFF
v_gene: TRBV19
j_gene: TRBJ2-2
d_gene: NA
abundance: NA

CDR3nt: TGTGCCAGCACCCCACCCACCGGGGAGTCGGGGCAGGAAGCTTTCTTT
CDR3aa: CASTPPTGESGQEAFF
v_gene: TRBV28
j_gene: TRBJ1-1
d_gene: NA
abundance: few

CDR3nt: TGCGCCAGCAGCCAAGAGTTTGTGACAGGCGGGCAGTACTTC
CDR3aa: CASSQEFVTGGQYF
v_gene: TRBV4-1
j_gene: TRBJ2-7
d_gene: NA
abundance: NA

CDR3nt: TGTGCCAGCAGCTTGGGGAGACAGCCCAATTCACCCCTCCACTTT
CDR3aa: CASSLGRQPNSPLHF
v_gene: TRBV5-5
j_gene: TRBJ1-6
d_gene: NA
abundance: NA

CDR3nt: TGTGCCATCAGGGCGGGGGCGAACAATGAGCAGTTCTTC
CDR3aa: CAIRAGANNEQFF
v_gene: TRBV10-3
j_gene: TRBJ2-1
d_gene: NA
abundance: NA

CDR3nt: TGTGCCAGCAGCGTCGCTGGCCAGGGGGGGACAGATACGCAGTATTTT
CDR3aa: CASSVAGQGGTDTQYF
v_gene: TRBV13
j_gene: TRBJ2-3
d_gene: NA
abundance: NA

CDR3nt: TGTGCCAGCAGCCCCGCCAGGGTGCTTAACAAGGATGGCTACACCTTC
CDR3aa: CASSPARVLNKDGYTF
v_gene: TRBV7-2
j_gene: TRBJ1-2
d_gene: NA
abundance: NA